The 27 T cell receptor beta chains given below trace back to one sample, sequenced in a study of blood T cell repertoires in COVID-19. The data were produced by immunoSEQ multiplex PCR, yet TCRdb's version contains in-frame clones alone and is incomplete. The sample includes approximately 140,000 clones, about four fifths of them seen just once. Sequencing was performed on peripheral blood. The receptors come from a man in his forties with active or convalescent COVID-19.

The CDR3 nucleotides are TGTGCCAGCAGCTGGACAGGGGCGGCAGATACGCAGTATTTT. Translating it yields CASSWTGAADTQYF. The genes are TRBV7-6 and TRBJ2-3; 9 bases line up with TRBD1. Germline V lookup: CDR1 SGHVS, CDR2 FNYEAQ. V trimming: 4 bases; J trimming: 4 bases; junction bases outside the gene matches: 3. The CDR3 consists of 14 residues.

The rearrangement links TRBV2 to TRBJ2-7, with a possible D match to TRBD1 (6 bases). The V gene's germline CDR1 is SNHLY and CDR2 FYNNEI. With 2 bases removed from V and 7 bases from J, the gap between germline ends came to 9 bases. The CDR3 is 12 residues long. CDR3 coding DNA: TGTGCCAGCAGTGAAAACAGGGATGAGCAGTACTTC. Translation: CASSENRDEQYF. Based on the CDR3 plus reference TRBV2 and TRBJ2-7, the full variable domain is EPEVTQTPSHQVTQMGQEVILRCVPISNHLYFYWYRQILGQKVEFLVSFYNNEISEKSEIFDDQFSVERPDGSNFTLKIRSTKLEDSAMYFCASSENRDEQYFGPGTRLTVT.

This rearrangement joins TRBV6-4 to TRBJ2-3; D is uncertain. The CDR3 has 13 amino acids. Germline V gives CDR1 MRHNA, CDR2 SNTAGT. Deletions cut 4 bases from V and 0 bases from J, with 5 bases between. CDR3 protein: CASSAQSTDTQYF. In nucleotides, the CDR3 is TGTGCCAGCAGTGCCCAAAGCACAGATACGCAGTATTTT.

This chain joins TRBV24-1 and TRBJ2-5; 11 nucleotides match TRBD2. This CDR3 comprises 13 residues. With 10 bases clipped from V and 3 bases from J, the junction kept 3 bases outside the gene matches. Germline lookup yields CDR1 KGHDR and CDR2 SFDVKD. The CDR3 sequence: CATSGGAKETQYF. For the CDR3, the DNA is TGTGCCACTAGCGGGGGGGCGAAAGAGACCCAGTACTTC.

V and J are TRBV19 and TRBJ1-4; D is possibly TRBD1 (5 bases). The V end lost 1 base, the J end lost 7 bases, and 7 bases lay between the germline ends. This CDR3 spans 13 amino acids. The germline V gene has CDR1 LNHDA and CDR2 SQIVND (reference sequence). CDR3 DNA sequence: TGTGCCAGTAGTATAGTGCAGGGTGAAAAACTGTTTTTT. Residues: CASSIVQGEKLFF.

The chain employs TRBV7-2 and TRBJ1-3, with D perhaps matching TRBD1 (6 bases). V was pared by 4 bases and J by 4 bases, with 14 bases between. From germline, CDR1 is SGHTA and CDR2 FQGNSA. This CDR3 spans 15 amino acids. CDR3 loop: CASSSFAGVGNTIYF. CDR3 sequence (DNA): TGTGCCAGCAGCTCATTTGCAGGGGTCGGAAACACCATATATTTT.

The V and J genes are TRBV7-9 and TRBJ2-5; perhaps TRBD2 as D (6 bases). This CDR3 spans 14 amino acids. Trimming removed 8 bases from V and 5 bases from J, with 18 bases in between. Germline-derived CDR1 and CDR2 are SEHNR and FQNEAQ (reference sequence). The CDR3 spells CASGSGTEGETQYF. For the CDR3, the DNA is TGTGCCAGCGGATCCGGGACGGAGGGGGAGACCCAGTACTTC.

The chain employs TRBV4-1 and TRBJ2-5; perhaps TRBD2 as D (6 bases). The germline V gene encodes CDR1 MGHRA and CDR2 YSYEKL. Between the trimmed V and J ends, which lost 4 bases and 5 bases, there was a span of 17 bases. The length of the CDR3 is 15 residues. Here the CDR3 reads CASSPVETRAETQYF. The DNA of the CDR3 is TGCGCCAGCAGCCCCGTTGAGACTAGGGCTGAGACCCAGTACTTC.

This rearrangement joins TRBV27 to TRBJ1-1, with D unresolved. The CDR3 is 19 residues long. The V end was cut by 2 bases, the J end by 1 base, with 23 bases between. The germline gives CDR1 MNHEY, CDR2 SMNVEV (reference sequence). In DNA form, the CDR3 reads TGTGCCAGCAGTTTAGACCCCGGGTTTCCTCACGAGTGGAACACTGAAGCTTTCTTT. Protein product: CASSLDPGFPHEWNTEAFF.

This clone was detected only a few times. This chain links TRBV19 with TRBJ1-5; no reliable D call. CDR1 and CDR2 from the germline V gene are LNHDA and SQIVND (reference sequence). This CDR3 spans 13 amino acids. V was clipped by 7 bases and J by 0 bases, with 7 bases between them. The CDR3 protein is CASTGYSNQPQHF. CDR3 in DNA: TGTGCCAGTACCGGGTATAGCAATCAGCCCCAGCATTTT.

The chain recombines TRBV5-1 with TRBJ1-5; D is perhaps TRBD1 (5 bases). The CDR3 is made up of 14 amino acids. CDR1 SGHRS and CDR2 YFSETQ come from the germline V gene. Trimming took off 5 bases at V and 7 bases at J, with 16 bases between the two ends. Written as DNA, the CDR3 is TGCGCCAGCAGTTCGGGACTACCGGAACAGCCCCAGCATTTT. This codes for CASSSGLPEQPQHF.

This clone was seen only once. The J gene is TRBJ2-7, the V gene TRBV5-1, with 13 bases matching TRBD2. Germline CDR1 SGHRS, CDR2 YFSETQ. The V segment lost 0 bases and the J segment 6 bases; nucleotides outside the gene matches: 3. The CDR3 sequence is 15 residues long. The CDR3 DNA follows: TGCGCCAGCAGCTTGGCCACTAGCGGGGGGGTCGAGCAGTACTTC. The encoded protein is CASSLATSGGVEQYF.

The V gene is TRBV7-7, the J gene TRBJ2-5; 13 nucleotides align to TRBD2. This CDR3 has 16 residues. After removal of 5 bases from V and 2 bases from J, the junction contained 5 bases not matched to a gene. The germline gives CDR1 SSHAT, CDR2 FNYEAQ (reference sequence). The CDR3 region is CASSLQLAGGQETQYF. Here the CDR3 DNA reads TGTGCCAGCAGCCTTCAACTAGCGGGGGGGCAAGAGACCCAGTACTTC.

The V gene is TRBV6-5, the J gene TRBJ2-5; tentatively, D is TRBD2 (5 bases). CDR1 MNHEY and CDR2 SVGAGI come from the germline V gene. The V gene lost 7 bases and the J gene lost 0 bases, with 15 bases spanning the gap. This CDR3 is built from 15 residues. CDR3 DNA: TGTGCCAGCAACCCCAGGACGGGGTACCAAGAGACCCAGTACTTC. It yields the protein CASNPRTGYQETQYF.

The gene calls are TRBV19 and TRBJ1-1; D unresolved. Germline V gene lookup returns CDR1 LNHDA and CDR2 SQIVND (reference sequence). The CDR3 consists of 14 residues. The V end lost 3 bases, the J end lost 1 base, and 9 bases lay between the germline ends. CDR3 amino acids: CASSISGGNTEAFF. CDR3 in DNA: TGTGCCAGTAGTATCTCAGGTGGGAACACTGAAGCTTTCTTT. Supplemented by reference TRBV19 and TRBJ1-1, the full variable domain reads DGGITQSPKYLFRKEGQNVTLSCEQNLNHDAMYWYRQDPGQGLRLIYYSQIVNDFQKGDIAEGYSVSREKKESFPLTVTSAQKNPTAFYLCASSISGGNTEAFFGQGTRLTVV.

J is TRBJ2-7 and V is TRBV7-9; TRBD2 matches at 13 bases. Trimming removed 5 bases from V and 5 bases from J; junction bases left unmatched: 6. CDR1 and CDR2 (germline): SEHNR, FQNEAQ (reference sequence). The CDR3 extends over 15 amino acids. CDR3 bases: TGTGCCAGCAGCCCATGGACTAGCGGGGGTAACGAGCAGTACTTC. It encodes CASSPWTSGGNEQYF.

This sequence joins TRBV16 and TRBJ1-4; 7 nucleotides agree with TRBD1. CDR1 and CDR2 from the germline V gene are KGHSY and FQNENV. This CDR3 has 18 residues. V dropped 2 bases and J dropped 3; count of bases not matched to a gene: 12. The CDR3 region is CASSQLPPLTGSNEKLFF. In DNA form, the CDR3 reads TGTGCCAGCAGCCAACTGCCGCCCCTGACAGGGTCTAATGAAAAACTGTTTTTT. Complete variable domain (other parts from reference TRBV16 and TRBJ1-4): GEEVAQTPKHLVRGEGQKAKLYCAPIKGHSYVFWYQQVLKNEFKFLISFQNENVFDETGMPKERFSAKCLPNSPCSLEIQATKLEDSAVYFCASSQLPPLTGSNEKLFFGSGTQLSVL.

The chain has TRBV24-1 and TRBJ2-5, with D maybe TRBD2 (6 bases). The CDR3 contains 15 residues. Trimming took off 3 bases at V and 3 bases at J, with 13 bases between the two ends. Germline V gives CDR1 KGHDR, CDR2 SFDVKD. CDR3 amino acids: CATSDAGSREETQYF. The DNA for the CDR3 is TGTGCCACCAGTGATGCGGGGTCACGAGAAGAGACCCAGTACTTC.

The chain combines TRBV5-4 with TRBJ1-1, with TRBD1 matching over 10 bases. CDR1 and CDR2 from the germline V gene are SGHNT and YYREEE (reference sequence). Trimming at V came to 1 base and at J to 1 base, leaving 7 bases not matched to a gene. The CDR3 spans 17 residues. The CDR3 sequence: CASSLWDRGPGNTEAFF. The CDR3 nucleotides are TGTGCCAGCAGCTTGTGGGACAGGGGACCGGGGAACACTGAAGCTTTCTTT.

V gene TRBV15 combines with J gene TRBJ2-5; a possible D gene is TRBD1 (7 bases). V lost 5 bases, J lost 4 bases, and 17 bases lay in between. This CDR3 has 15 residues. Germline values: CDR1 LNHNV, CDR2 YYDKDF (reference sequence). CDR3 in amino acids: CATSGRGALGETQYF. The CDR3 DNA follows: TGTGCCACCAGCGGCAGGGGGGCGTTGGGAGAGACCCAGTACTTC.

This clone was recorded once. This chain joins TRBV5-4 and TRBJ2-7, with 9 bases identical to TRBD1. V trimming: 2 bases; J trimming: 5 bases; junction bases outside the gene matches: 5. CDR1 and CDR2 (germline): SGHNT, YYREEE (reference sequence). This CDR3 has 14 residues. This CDR3 is CASSFSQGANEQYF. The CDR3 nucleotides read TGTGCCAGCAGCTTTTCACAGGGGGCTAACGAGCAGTACTTC.

The chain recombines TRBV18 with TRBJ2-7, with D perhaps matching TRBD2 (5 bases). Germline V gives CDR1 KGHSH, CDR2 LQKENI. V lost 3 bases to trimming and J lost 6 bases, with 15 bases between them. The CDR3 totals 14 residues. CDR3 DNA: TGTGCCAGCTCACCGGGCCAAAGGGCGGGCGAGCAGTACTTC. Encoded protein: CASSPGQRAGEQYF.

V usage is TRBV10-3 and J usage is TRBJ2-1, with 7 bases that match TRBD1. With 6 bases clipped from V and 9 bases from J, the junction kept 8 bases outside the gene matches. Germline V lookup: CDR1 ENHRY, CDR2 SYGVKD. The CDR3 contains 13 residues. The CDR3 reads CAISFGQVAEQFF. CDR3 in DNA: TGTGCCATCAGCTTTGGACAGGTAGCTGAGCAGTTCTTC.

V and J are TRBV11-1 and TRBJ1-2; 9 positions match TRBD1. Germline V lookup: CDR1 SGHAT, CDR2 FQDESV (reference sequence). V gave up 1 base and J gave up 6 bases; unmatched junction bases: 6. This CDR3 spans 15 amino acids. CDR3: CASSLGGTGPHGYTF. The CDR3 nucleotides are TGTGCCAGCAGCTTAGGAGGGACAGGGCCCCATGGCTACACCTTC.

The CDR3 region has the DNA TGTGCCAGCAGACCCATGGGGCCACTCACTAGCACAGATACGCAGTATTTT. It is translated as CASRPMGPLTSTDTQYF. The gene calls are TRBV9 and TRBJ2-3; D possibly corresponds to TRBD1 (5 bases). This CDR3 spans 17 amino acids. CDR1 and CDR2 (germline): SGDLS, YYNGEE. V lost 5 bases, J lost 0 bases, and 19 bases lay in between.

V is TRBV14 and J is TRBJ2-5, with D tentatively TRBD2 (5 bases). V was shortened by 3 bases and J by 2 bases, with 13 bases between the two germline ends. This CDR3 spans 15 amino acids. The germline gives CDR1 SGHDN, CDR2 FVKESK. In DNA form, the CDR3 reads TGTGCCAGCAGCCAGAGGCCGGGGATGCAAGAGACCCAGTACTTC. As protein: CASSQRPGMQETQYF.

The chain uses TRBV3-1 (or the pseudogene TRBV3-2) and TRBJ2-7; 8 bases are a match to TRBD1. Germline V gene sequence: CDR1 LGHDT, CDR2 YNNKEL (reference sequence). Trimming cost V 6 bases and J 5 bases; bases outside gene matches: 12. The CDR3 contains 15 residues. CDR3 DNA sequence: TGTGCCAGCAGTCCCCTTGACAGGGGATTGAACGAGCAGTACTTC. Its protein product is CASSPLDRGLNEQYF.